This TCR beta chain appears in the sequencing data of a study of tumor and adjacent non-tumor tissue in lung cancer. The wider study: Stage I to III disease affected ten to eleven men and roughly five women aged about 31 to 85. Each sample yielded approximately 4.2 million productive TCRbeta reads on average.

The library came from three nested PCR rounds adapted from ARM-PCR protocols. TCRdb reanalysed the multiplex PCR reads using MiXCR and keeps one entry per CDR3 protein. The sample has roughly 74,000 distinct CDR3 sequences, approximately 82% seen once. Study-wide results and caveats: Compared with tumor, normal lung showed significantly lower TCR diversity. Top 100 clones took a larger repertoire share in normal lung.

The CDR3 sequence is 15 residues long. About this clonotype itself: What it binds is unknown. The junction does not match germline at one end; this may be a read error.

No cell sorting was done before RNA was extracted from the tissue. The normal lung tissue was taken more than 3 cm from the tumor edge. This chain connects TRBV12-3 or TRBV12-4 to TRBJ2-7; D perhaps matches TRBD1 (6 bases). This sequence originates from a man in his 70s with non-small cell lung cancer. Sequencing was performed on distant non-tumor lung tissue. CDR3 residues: CASNSSTGRPSEHYF. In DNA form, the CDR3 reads TGTGCCAGCAATAGCTCGACAGGAAGACCCTCCGAGCATTACTTC.